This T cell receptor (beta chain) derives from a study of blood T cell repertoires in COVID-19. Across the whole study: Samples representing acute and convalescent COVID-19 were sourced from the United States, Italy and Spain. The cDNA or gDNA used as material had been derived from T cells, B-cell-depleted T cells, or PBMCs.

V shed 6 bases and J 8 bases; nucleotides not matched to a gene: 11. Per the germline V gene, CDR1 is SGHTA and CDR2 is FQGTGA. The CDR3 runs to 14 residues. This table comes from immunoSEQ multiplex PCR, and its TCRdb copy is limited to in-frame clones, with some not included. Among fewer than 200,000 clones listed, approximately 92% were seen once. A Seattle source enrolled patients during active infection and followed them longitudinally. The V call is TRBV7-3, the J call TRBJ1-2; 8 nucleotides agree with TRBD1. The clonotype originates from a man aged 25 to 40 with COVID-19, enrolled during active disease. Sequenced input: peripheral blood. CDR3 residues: CASSPFDRGHGYTF. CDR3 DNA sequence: TGTGCCAGCAGTCCATTTGACAGGGGACACGGCTACACCTTC.